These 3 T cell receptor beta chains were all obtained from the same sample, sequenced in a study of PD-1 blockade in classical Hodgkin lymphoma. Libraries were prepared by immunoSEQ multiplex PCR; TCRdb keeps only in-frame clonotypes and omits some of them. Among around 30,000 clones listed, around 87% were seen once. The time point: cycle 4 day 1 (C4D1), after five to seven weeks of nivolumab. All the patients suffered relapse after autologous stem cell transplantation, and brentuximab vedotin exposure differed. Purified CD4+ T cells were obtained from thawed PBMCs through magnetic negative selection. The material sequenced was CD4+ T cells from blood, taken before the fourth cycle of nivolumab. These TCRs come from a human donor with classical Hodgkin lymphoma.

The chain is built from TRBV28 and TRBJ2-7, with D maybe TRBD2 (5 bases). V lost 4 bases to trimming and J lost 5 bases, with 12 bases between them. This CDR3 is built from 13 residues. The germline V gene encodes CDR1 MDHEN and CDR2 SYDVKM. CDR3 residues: CASSSGLTNEQYF. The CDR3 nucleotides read TGTGCCAGCAGTTCTGGACTTACCAACGAGCAGTACTTC.

CDR3 sequence: CASSTVMLAGGTDTQYF. The CDR3 nucleotides are TGTGCCAGCTCGACCGTGATGCTAGCGGGGGGCACAGATACGCAGTATTTT. The chain couples TRBV18 to TRBJ2-3; 10 bases map to TRBD2. Germline V gives CDR1 KGHSH, CDR2 LQKENI. The CDR3 totals 17 residues. The ends lost 6 bases at V and 1 base at J; junction bases unmatched: 10. The full variable domain, rest sourced from reference TRBV18 and TRBJ2-3, is NAGVMQNPRHLVRRRGQEARLRCSPMKGHSHVYWYRQLPEEGLKFMVYLQKENIIDESGMPKERFSAEFPKEGPSILRIQQVVRGDSAAYFCASSTVMLAGGTDTQYFGPGTRLTVL.

CDR3 in DNA: TGTGCCAGCAGCCGAGAAGGGGCAGGTCTTACCTACGAGCAGTACTTC. This codes for CASSREGAGLTYEQYF. The chain has TRBV27 and TRBJ2-7; D may be TRBD1 (5 bases). V shed 6 bases and J shed 2 bases, with 20 bases lying between them. The germline V gene encodes CDR1 MNHEY and CDR2 SMNVEV (reference sequence). There are 16 residues in the CDR3.